These 8 T cell receptor beta chains came from one sample sequenced in a study of T cell responses to AZD1222 COVID-19 vaccine. Data came from immunoSEQ multiplex PCR; TCRdb stores just in-frame clones and leaves some out. Among about 140,000 clones, approximately 88% were seen once, and the ten largest hold approximately 3.1%. This specimen was peripheral blood, taken on day 0 of AZD1222 vaccination. These receptors were taken from an adult in good health.

The chain uses TRBV9 and TRBJ2-2, with 13 bases identical to TRBD2. The CDR3 consists of 20 residues. Germline V gene sequence: CDR1 SGDLS, CDR2 YYNGEE. Trimming at V came to 0 bases and at J to 1 base, leaving 9 bases not matched to a gene. The CDR3 spells CASSVGLAGGAGLNTGELFF. The CDR3 nucleotides are TGTGCCAGCAGCGTAGGACTAGCGGGAGGCGCCGGCTTGAACACCGGGGAGCTGTTTTTT. The whole variable domain, remainder taken from reference TRBV9 and TRBJ2-2, is DSGVTQTPKHLITATGQRVTLRCSPRSGDLSVYWYQQSLDQGLQFLIQYYNGEERAKGNILERFSAQQFPDLHSELNLSSLELGDSALYFCASSVGLAGGAGLNTGELFFGEGSRLTVL.

This chain joins TRBV16 and TRBJ2-7, with 11 bases that match TRBD1. V shed 5 bases and J 4 bases; nucleotides not matched to a gene: 1. The CDR3 runs 13 residues. Germline assignment: CDR1 KGHSY and CDR2 FQNENV. CDR3 loop: CASSGQGAYEQYF. The CDR3 bases are TGTGCCAGCAGCGGACAGGGGGCGTACGAGCAGTACTTC.

This rearrangement joins TRBV20-1 to TRBJ2-1; no definite D call. With 3 bases removed from V and 4 bases from J, the gap between germline ends came to 16 bases. This CDR3 has 15 residues. The germline V gene encodes CDR1 DFQATT and CDR2 SNEGSKA (reference sequence). The CDR3 nucleotides are TGCAGTGCTAGTGAGGCTACCCTGGGTTACAATGAGCAGTTCTTC. Its translation is CSASEATLGYNEQFF.

The chain uses TRBV4-3 and TRBJ2-1; 12 positions match TRBD1. The J segment lost 9 bases and the V segment lost 4 bases, leaving 10 bases of the junction unmatched. The CDR3 extends over 16 amino acids. Per germline, CDR1 LGHNA and CDR2 YSLEER. The CDR3 DNA reads TGCGCCAGCAGCCGGTCTCCGGGACAGGGGGCAAGTGAGCAGTTCTTC. It yields the protein CASSRSPGQGASEQFF.

The chain recombines TRBV2 with TRBJ1-2; D call uncertain. The CDR3 runs to 16 residues. Trimming shortened V by 1 base and J by 3 bases, and 15 bases separated the two germline ends. Germline CDR1 SNHLY, CDR2 FYNNEI. CDR3 DNA: TGTGCCAGCAGTGAAGTAGGAACAGCGCTCGACTATGGCTACACCTTC. Amino acids: CASSEVGTALDYGYTF.

J is TRBJ1-4 and V is TRBV4-3; D not resolved. Trimming cost V 3 bases and J 0 bases, with 5 bases left between them. CDR3 length: 14 residues. Germline values: CDR1 LGHNA, CDR2 YSLEER. The chain's CDR3 is CASSHDSTNEKLFF. CDR3 coding DNA: TGCGCCAGCAGCCATGATTCAACTAATGAAAAACTGTTTTTT.

The chain couples TRBV7-6 to TRBJ1-6, with D maybe TRBD1 (6 bases). Per the germline V gene, CDR1 is SGHVS and CDR2 is FNYEAQ. V shed 2 bases and J shed 9 bases, with 17 bases lying between them. The CDR3 totals 16 residues. The CDR3 bases are TGTGCCAGCAGCTTAACGCGGCAGGGGATCCCTTCACCCCTCCACTTT. Translation gives CASSLTRQGIPSPLHF.

The chain is built from TRBV19 and TRBJ2-6; D is ambiguous. V lost 3 bases, J lost 3 bases, and 12 bases lay in between. The CDR3 totals 16 residues. From germline, CDR1 is LNHDA and CDR2 SQIVND (reference sequence). For the CDR3, the DNA is TGTGCCAGTAGTATGGCCGTGGGCGGTGGGGCCAACGTCCTGACTTTC. Translated, it gives CASSMAVGGGANVLTF.